These T cell receptor beta chains were read from a single sample in a study of blood T cell repertoires in COVID-19. Method: immunoSEQ multiplex PCR; TCRdb's copy keeps in-frame clones and lacks some. The table lists 100,000 to 150,000 clones, about 88% of them singletons. What was sequenced was peripheral blood. These receptors were obtained from a woman of 80 years or more with acute or convalescent COVID-19. Each CDR3 is given without its conserved first and last residue. Fields, in order: V gene, CDR3 length, J gene, CDR3 protein.

TRBV5-1	13	TRBJ1-4	ASSSRVGRVEKLF
TRBV6-1	14	TRBJ1-3	ASSEVTSYSGNTIY
TRBV9	14	TRBJ2-5	ASSPSQGRKGETQY
TRBV7-9	15	TRBJ2-1	ASSPTQLAGGNNEQF
TRBV11-2	11	TRBJ1-2	ASSVLQGYGYT
TRBV27	13	TRBJ2-1	ASSATGFLYNEQF
TRBV9	14	TRBJ2-6	ASSVGIGAGANVLT
TRBV4-2	15	TRBJ1-6	ASSPGQGWSYNSPLH
TRBV18	14	TRBJ1-1	ASSPRGTRELPGSF
TRBV5-1	13	TRBJ1-3	ASSSSPGQGNTIY
TRBV19	11	TRBJ2-3	ASSSRRTDTQY
TRBV29-1	11	TRBJ2-3	SVAIAGADTQY
TRBV3-1/TRBV3-2	14	TRBJ1-2	ASSQVVRRGQGGYT
TRBV5-1	12	TRBJ1-1	ASSLGRRNTEAF
TRBV7-9	12	TRBJ1-2	ASSFSDRVYGYT
TRBV21-1	17	TRBJ1-2	ASSKHPKTTLELAYGYT
TRBV24-1	11	TRBJ2-1	ATSDSQGHEQF
TRBV18	11	TRBJ2-7	ASSPDRMKEQY
TRBV11-3	15	TRBJ1-5	ASSLGQAKQGSQPQH
TRBV5-6	13	TRBJ1-4	ASSRGTGRTEKLF
TRBV3-1/TRBV3-2	15	TRBJ1-3	ASSQLSRTGRGNTIY
TRBV4-3	13	TRBJ2-1	ASSQGSGGGNEQF
TRBV5-6	12	TRBJ1-2	ASSLVGTNYGYT
TRBV15	16	TRBJ2-7	ATSLGRGAGDSLYEQY
TRBV25-1	11	TRBJ1-1	ASTPTGGTEAF
TRBV3-1/TRBV3-2	12	TRBJ1-2	ASSHHRDNYGYT
TRBV5-1	13	TRBJ2-7	ASSLEAGGSYEQY
TRBV7-9	11	TRBJ1-6	ASSLVEGRALH
TRBV6-1	13	TRBJ1-4	ASSERLPRGEKLF
TRBV5-6	13	TRBJ1-2	ASSYGTGANYGYT
TRBV14	17	TRBJ1-6	ASSCPEDRLNYNRSPLH
TRBV5-1	17	TRBJ2-6	ASSILSGRGGPGANVLT
TRBV6-2/TRBV6-3	14	TRBJ1-2	ASSYSPGLENYGYT
TRBV18	13	TRBJ2-1	ASSEQLSSYNEQF
TRBV7-2	17	TRBJ2-1	ASSSPVGRVWTKNNEQF
TRBV19	11	TRBJ2-1	ASSGQSYNEQF
TRBV9	13	TRBJ2-1	ASSVEPSSYNEQF
TRBV18	13	TRBJ1-2	ASSPQDRGGYGYT
TRBV2	12	TRBJ1-6	ASTGQGANSPLH
TRBV10-2	15	TRBJ1-3	ASSESRDILSGNTIY
TRBV10-3	12	TRBJ2-3	AIRDRASTDTQY
TRBV6-4	11	TRBJ2-1	ASSGVGGDEQF
TRBV10-3	11	TRBJ2-2	AISGQGAWELF
TRBV28	14	TRBJ2-6	ASRRGGTGGSTILT
TRBV5-4	13	TRBJ2-3	ASSLRTGGADTQY
TRBV5-4	13	TRBJ2-7	ASSPDFSRGYEQY
TRBV10-3	13	TRBJ2-2	AIGATSGGPGELF
TRBV19	12	TRBJ1-1	ASSVSGANTEAF
TRBV3-1/TRBV3-2	12	TRBJ1-1	ASSQAGRGTEAF
TRBV21-1	8	TRBJ1-3	ASSKDQGR
TRBV12-3/TRBV12-4	9	TRBJ1-5	ASSLGGFQH